The clone carrying this T cell receptor (beta chain) was seen more than once but under ten times. What it binds is not known. Researchers built TCR beta libraries using quantitative 5'-RACE with molecular barcodes. Each CDR3 protein is one row after TCRdb ran MiXCR on the 5' RACE reads. The data contain some 840,000 distinct CDR3 sequences, approximately 12% of them seen just once; the ten biggest clones take up 0.51%. Germline V lookup: CDR1 GTSNPN, CDR2 SVGIG (reference sequence). Trimming took 2 bases from V and 6 from J, leaving 12 bases between them. The CDR3 extends over 13 amino acids. The entry originates in a study of CD8 T cells in ankylosing spondylitis. Regarding the study as a whole: Seemingly characteristic of ankylosing spondylitis blood was a TCR beta motif consisting of 7 or 8 highly homologous variants. Reports of some motif variants in reactive arthritis synovial fluid and blood predate this one.

This TCR was sampled from a male donor with ankylosing spondylitis. The chain couples TRBV30 to TRBJ2-3; the D gene is possibly TRBD2 (5 bases). Sample: blood, either unsorted or a sorted T cell fraction (not recorded which). The CDR3 spells CAWSTSRGDTQYF. In DNA form, the CDR3 reads TGTGCCTGGAGTACCTCCCGGGGTGATACGCAGTATTTT.